Presented here are 16 T cell receptor beta chains from one specimen sequenced in a study of beta chain features in type 1 diabetes. Expressed TCRB transcripts were sequenced because the isolated RNA had all been reverse transcribed beforehand. Repertoires were generated with immunoSEQ multiplex PCR, while TCRdb's copy carries only in-frame clones and drops some. The sample lists about 250,000 clones, 13% to 15% occurring once. Sequenced: naive CD4+ T cells from blood. The receptors were gathered from a middle-aged woman in good health.

This clone turned up a few times. V and J are TRBV9 and TRBJ2-5; 16 nucleotides line up with TRBD2. The CDR3 contains 16 residues. J gave up 7 bases and V 4 bases, and 7 bases lay outside the gene matches. Germline CDR1 reads SGDLS; CDR2 reads YYNGEE. The CDR3, as DNA: TGTGCCAGCAGCAGAGGGACTAGCGGGGGGGAGGTGACCCAGTACTTC. Residues: CASSRGTSGGEVTQYF.

The rearrangement links TRBV9 to TRBJ2-5; TRBD1 matches 9 bases. Germline lookup yields CDR1 SGDLS and CDR2 YYNGEE. This CDR3 region has 18 residues. Trimming removed 0 bases from V and 2 bases from J; junction bases left unmatched: 11. The CDR3 DNA sequence: TGTGCCAGCAGCGTAGCTACCGGGACAGGGCGCCTACAAGAGACCCAGTACTTC. Translation gives CASSVATGTGRLQETQYF.

This clone was picked up a small number of times. The rearrangement links TRBV18 to TRBJ1-6, with D unclear. The CDR3 spans 15 residues. Trimming removed 3 bases from V and 7 bases from J, with 13 bases in between. CDR1 is KGHSH and CDR2 is LQKENI in the germline V gene. The CDR3 protein is CASSPELNGNSPLHF. For the CDR3, the DNA is TGTGCCAGCTCACCTGAGCTGAACGGGAATTCACCCCTCCACTTT.

This clone occurred a few times. The chain recombines TRBV6-6 with TRBJ1-4; TRBD1 agrees at 9 bases. The CDR3 covers 14 residues. Germline trimming cut 6 bases from V and 5 bases from J; bases unmatched to any gene: 4. Germline CDR1 is MNHNY and CDR2 is SVGAGI (reference sequence). The CDR3 nucleotides read TGTGCCAGCAGCCCCGGGACAGGGAATGAAAAACTGTTTTTT. The encoded protein is CASSPGTGNEKLFF.

This clone was seen a handful of times. The J gene is TRBJ2-7, the V gene TRBV6-6, with a weak D call TRBD2 (6 bases). Germline CDR1 reads MNHNY; CDR2 reads SVGAGI (reference sequence). The CDR3 totals 11 residues. Deletions cut 4 bases from V and 6 bases from J, with 7 bases between. The CDR3 DNA follows: TGTGCCAGCAGTTTCGGGGGCGAGCAGTACTTC. Protein product: CASSFGGEQYF.

The rearrangement uses TRBV5-4 and TRBJ2-4; possibly TRBD2 for D (5 bases). The V gene's germline CDR1 is SGHNT and CDR2 YYREEE (reference sequence). The CDR3 sequence is 15 residues long. Deletions cut 3 bases from V and 3 bases from J, with 13 bases between. CDR3 sequence (DNA): TGTGCCAGCAGCTCCTTAAATGAGGGCAAAAACATTCAGTACTTC. This gives the protein CASSSLNEGKNIQYF.

This clone was observed a few times. V and J are TRBV11-2 and TRBJ2-7; TRBD1 matches 7 bases. This CDR3 comprises 14 residues. V lost 5 bases, J lost 0 bases, and 4 bases stayed unmatched. CDR1 is SGHAT, CDR2 FQNNGV, per germline. The CDR3 DNA follows: TGTGCCAGCAGCCCCCGGACAGGCTCCTACGAGCAGTACTTC. Protein product: CASSPRTGSYEQYF.

The J gene is TRBJ1-1, the V gene TRBV5-1; D is possibly TRBD1 (6 bases). Germline CDR1 SGHRS, CDR2 YFSETQ. The V and J ends lost 0 bases and 3 bases respectively, with 18 bases between them. There are 17 residues in the CDR3. The DNA of the CDR3 is TGCGCCAGCAGCTTGGCAGGGACACCGGGAATGGACACTGAAGCTTTCTTT. Translation gives CASSLAGTPGMDTEAFF. The whole variable domain, remainder taken from reference TRBV5-1 and TRBJ1-1, is KAGVTQTPRYLIKTRGQQVTLSCSPISGHRSVSWYQQTPGQGLQFLFEYFSETQRNKGNFPGRFSGRQFSNSRSEMNVSTLELGDSALYLCASSLAGTPGMDTEAFFGQGTRLTVV.

V usage is TRBV5-6 and J usage is TRBJ1-1; TRBD1 is a possible D gene (5 bases). Per germline, CDR1 SGHDT and CDR2 YYEEEE. The V gene lost 7 bases and the J gene lost 0 bases, with 10 bases spanning the gap. The CDR3 contains 13 residues. The CDR3 is CASQGWVNTEAFF. For the CDR3, the DNA is TGTGCCAGCCAGGGATGGGTGAACACTGAAGCTTTCTTT.

This clone has more than one count but fewer than ten. CDR3 residues: CASSTTGGARVEQYF. DNA for the CDR3: TGTGCCAGCAGTACCACAGGGGGCGCAAGGGTCGAGCAGTACTTC. The chain has TRBV6-6 and TRBJ2-7; 9 nucleotides align to TRBD1. Trimming at V came to 5 bases and at J to 6 bases, leaving 11 bases not matched to a gene. The CDR3 sequence is 15 residues long. Germline CDR1 MNHNY, CDR2 SVGAGI (reference sequence).

This clone was seen a handful of times. The V call is TRBV2, the J call TRBJ1-5; TRBD1 might be the D (6 bases). Germline V gene data show CDR1 as SNHLY and CDR2 as FYNNEI. The CDR3 contains 15 residues. V gave up 3 bases and J gave up 5 bases, with 14 bases separating them. The CDR3 spells CASSELGTFYQPQHF. The CDR3 DNA reads as TGTGCCAGCAGTGAGTTGGGGACATTTTATCAGCCCCAGCATTTT.

J is TRBJ1-1 and V is TRBV2, with D uncertain. Germline assignment: CDR1 SNHLY and CDR2 FYNNEI. This CDR3 is built from 16 residues. V was cut by 4 bases and J by 3 bases, with 18 bases left in between. CDR3 sequence (DNA): TGTGCCAGCAGTGCACTCAGGCAAACTAGGGACACTGAAGCTTTCTTT. As protein: CASSALRQTRDTEAFF.

The CDR3 is CASSYGTGNNEQFF. CDR3 in DNA: TGCGCCAGCAGCTACGGGACAGGGAACAATGAGCAGTTCTTC. The chain recombines TRBV5-1 with TRBJ2-1; 9 bases match TRBD1. The CDR3 is 14 residues long. CDR1 and CDR2 from the germline V gene are SGHRS and YFSETQ. Trimming cost V 3 bases and J 5 bases; bases outside gene matches: 3.

This chain connects TRBV21-1 to TRBJ1-2; the D segment call TRBD1 is taken from the table without a DNA check. TRBV21-1 is a known pseudogene. The CDR3 has 18 amino acids. This chain's CDR3 is CASSFGEHRVEDNYGYTF. CDR3 nucleotides: TGTGCCAGCAGCTTCGGGGAGCACAGGGTCGAGGATAACTATGGCTACACCTTC.

This chain connects TRBV5-1 to TRBJ1-4; D is possibly TRBD1 (5 bases). Germline lookup yields CDR1 SGHRS and CDR2 YFSETQ. The CDR3 sequence is 18 residues long. V was cut by 0 bases and J by 4 bases, with 19 bases left in between. The CDR3 sequence is CASSLVARTLGGNEKLFF. CDR3 bases: TGCGCCAGCAGCTTGGTAGCCAGGACCCTGGGGGGTAATGAAAAACTGTTTTTT.

This clone appeared a few times. The chain employs TRBV9 and TRBJ2-1; D may be TRBD1 (6 bases). CDR3 length: 17 amino acids. Trimming removed 3 bases at V and 0 bases at J, with 16 bases between. Germline V lookup: CDR1 SGDLS, CDR2 YYNGEE. The DNA of the CDR3 is TGTGCCAGCAGCGCCTGGGACACTTGGAGCTCCTACAATGAGCAGTTCTTC. It codes for CASSAWDTWSSYNEQFF.